The 27 T cell receptor beta chains reported below all come from one sample, sequenced in a study of human T cells and chemical hapten exposure. TCRdb independently ran MiXCR on the RACE reads; one entry per CDR3 protein. The repertoire includes just over 90,000 distinct CDR3 sequences, just under 9% of them detected once, and 2.5% to 3% sits in the top ten. This sample's time point: healthy volunteer bleed at 2 weeks. Extraction yielded total RNA from whole blood (unfractionated). The specimen was whole blood. The source of these receptors is a female donor in good health. Some clones in this sample may be carry-over from other donors' samples.

This clonotype was counted a few times. The rearrangement joins TRBV29-1 to TRBJ2-7; 7 positions agree with TRBD1. This CDR3 contains 13 residues. The V gene end was trimmed by 7 bases and the J gene end by 5 bases; junction bases not matched to a gene: 11. Germline loops: CDR1 SQVTM, CDR2 ANQGSEA. CDR3 sequence: CSGTTEGADEQYF. In DNA form, the CDR3 reads TGCAGCGGAACTACAGAGGGGGCCGACGAGCAGTACTTC.

This clonotype was recorded many times. The chain couples TRBV20-1 to TRBJ1-2, with D possibly matching TRBD1 (5 bases). Germline CDR1 and CDR2: DFQATT and SNEGSKA (reference sequence). The germline V and J ends were trimmed by 0 bases and 3 bases, with 11 bases remaining between them. This CDR3 is 14 amino acids long. In DNA, the CDR3 is TGCAGTGCTAGAGAGGGTAGGGGAGACTATGGCTACACCTTC. The encoded protein is CSAREGRGDYGYTF.

The sample holds many counts of this clonotype. This chain links TRBV12-5 with TRBJ2-4; D unclear. Germline lookup yields CDR1 LGHNT and CDR2 FRNRAP. The CDR3 is 15 residues long. The V gene lost 1 base and the J gene lost 2 bases, with 9 bases spanning the gap. CDR3 sequence: CASGLGPCPKNIQYF. The CDR3 region has the DNA TGTGCTAGTGGTTTGGGACCGTGTCCCAAAAACATTCAGTACTTC.

This chain uses TRBV27 with TRBJ2-7, with D possibly called TRBD1 or TRBD2 (7 bases each). V lost 5 bases and J 6 bases, leaving 17 bases between the germline ends. CDR1 MNHEY and CDR2 SMNVEV come from the germline V gene (reference sequence). CDR3 length: 14 amino acids. In DNA form, the CDR3 reads TGTGCCAGCAGTCTCTCAGGGGGGGTAGGCGAGCAGTACTTC. The encoded protein is CASSLSGGVGEQYF.

This clonotype was observed a handful of times. The J gene is TRBJ2-1, the V gene TRBV7-9; TRBD2 matches 10 bases. The CDR3 totals 18 residues. Germline V gives CDR1 SEHNR, CDR2 FQNEAQ (reference sequence). J was trimmed by 3 bases and V by 1 base; bases with no gene match: 9. CDR3 nucleotide sequence: TGTGCCAGCAGCTTAGATTTGAGCGGGAGGGCTGACTACAATGAGCAGTTCTTC. Translating it yields CASSLDLSGRADYNEQFF.

The table lists this clonotype with many counts. The V gene is TRBV11-2, the J gene TRBJ1-1; D is perhaps TRBD1 (5 bases). Looked up from germline, CDR1 is SGHAT and CDR2 is FQNNGV. V shed 1 base and J shed 4 bases, with 13 bases lying between them. The CDR3 contains 15 residues. The DNA of the CDR3 is TGTGCCAGCAGCTTAGGGGCAAGCGGGACCACTGAAGCTTTCTTT. Translating it yields CASSLGASGTTEAFF. Together with reference TRBV11-2 and TRBJ1-1, the CDR3 gives the full variable domain: EAGVAQSPRYKIIEKRQSVAFWCNPISGHATLYWYQQILGQGPKLLIQFQNNGVVDDSQLPKDRFSAERLKGVDSTLKIQPAKLEDSAVYLCASSLGASGTTEAFFGQGTRLTVV.

This clonotype turned up a few times. The rearrangement uses TRBV3-1 and TRBJ2-3; D is perhaps TRBD2 (5 bases). Trimming removed 0 bases at V and 8 bases at J, with 6 bases between. The CDR3 consists of 12 residues. The germline gives CDR1 LGHDT, CDR2 YNNKEL (reference sequence). The CDR3 nucleotides read TGTGCCAGCAGCCAAGAAACTAGTACGCAGTATTTT. It yields the protein CASSQETSTQYF.

This clonotype was counted ten times or more. The chain joins TRBV14 to TRBJ2-3; D remains unclear. The CDR3 contains 12 residues. Germline assignment: CDR1 SGHDN and CDR2 FVKESK. Trimming stripped 3 bases from V and 7 bases from J, with 8 bases between. CDR3 nucleotide sequence: TGTGCCAGCAGCCAGCGTAGCCATACGCAGTATTTT. This translates into CASSQRSHTQYF. The full variable domain, rest sourced from reference TRBV14 and TRBJ2-3, is EAGVTQFPSHSVIEKGQTVTLRCDPISGHDNLYWYRRVMGKEIKFLLHFVKESKQDESGMPNNRFLAERTGGTYSTLKVQPAELEDSGVYFCASSQRSHTQYFGPGTRLTVL.

V gene TRBV27 combines with J gene TRBJ1-1; D not certain. Per the germline V gene, CDR1 is MNHEY and CDR2 is SMNVEV (reference sequence). The CDR3 sequence is 15 residues long. Trimming removed 5 bases at V and 1 base at J, with 14 bases between. CDR3 loop: CASSLTPTWNTEAFF. As DNA, the CDR3 is TGTGCCAGCAGTCTCACCCCGACGTGGAACACTGAAGCTTTCTTT.

This rearrangement joins TRBV4-1 to TRBJ2-7; 10 nucleotides align to TRBD2. Looked up from germline, CDR1 is MGHRA and CDR2 is YSYEKL. Losses at the gene ends were 0 bases for V and 5 bases for J; bases not matched to a gene: 7. This CDR3 has 16 residues. DNA for the CDR3: TGCGCCAGCAGCCAAGACAGCGGGAGGGCCAATCACGAGCAGTACTTC. This encodes CASSQDSGRANHEQYF.

This clonotype was detected only a few times. At one of its ends the junction is not consistent with the germline gene, which may arise from a read error. This chain joins TRBV7-2 and TRBJ2-4; 7 bases are shared with TRBD1. The germline V gene has CDR1 SGHTA and CDR2 FQGNSA. This CDR3 region has 15 residues. The CDR3 is CASSLEPGQRSIQYF. The DNA for the CDR3 is TGTGCCAGCAGTTTAGAACCGGGACAGAGATCCATTCAGTACTTC.

The chain carries TRBV5-1 and TRBJ2-1, with D possibly being TRBD2 (6 bases). This CDR3 comprises 15 residues. Germline lookup yields CDR1 SGHRS and CDR2 YFSETQ. V lost 5 bases to trimming and J lost 7 bases, with 19 bases between them. The CDR3 sequence is CASSQLPGVRNEQFF. The CDR3, as DNA: TGCGCCAGCAGTCAGCTACCGGGAGTGAGGAATGAGCAGTTCTTC.

The table lists this clonotype with a few counts. J is TRBJ1-4 and V is TRBV12-3 or TRBV12-4, with TRBD1 as a possible D gene (6 bases). This CDR3 comprises 15 residues. V shed 3 bases and J shed 7 bases, with 15 bases lying between them. The CDR3, as DNA: TGTGCCAGCAGTTTGAGAGGGGGGCAAGGTGAAAAACTGTTTTTT. This gives the protein CASSLRGGQGEKLFF.

This clonotype occurred a few times. The chain couples TRBV12-3 or TRBV12-4 to TRBJ2-7, with 8 bases fitting TRBD1. Trimming cost V 5 bases and J 5 bases; bases outside gene matches: 8. The CDR3 length is 14 residues. The CDR3 reads CASSPPNRGDEQYF. CDR3 coding DNA: TGTGCCAGCAGTCCACCTAACAGGGGGGACGAGCAGTACTTC.

This clonotype has at least ten counts. This chain joins TRBV15 and TRBJ1-5; 9 nucleotides match TRBD1. The germline V gene has CDR1 LNHNV and CDR2 YYDKDF (reference sequence). Trimming cost V 4 bases and J 9 bases; bases outside gene matches: 7. This CDR3 is 14 amino acids long. CDR3 nucleotide sequence: TGTGCCACCAGCACGACAGGGGGGTTAGCGCCCCAGCATTTT. Its protein is CATSTTGGLAPQHF. Filled out from reference TRBV15 and TRBJ1-5, the complete variable domain reads DAMVIQNPRYQVTQFGKPVTLSCSQTLNHNVMYWYQQKSSQAPKLLFHYYDKDFNNEADTPDNFQSRRPNTSFCFLDIRSPGLGDTAMYLCATSTTGGLAPQHFGDGTRLSIL.

This clonotype showed up just a few times. The V gene is TRBV20-1, the J gene TRBJ2-1; D perhaps matches TRBD2 (6 bases). Germline V gene lookup returns CDR1 DFQATT and CDR2 SNEGSKA (reference sequence). Trimming shortened V by 3 bases and J by 8 bases, and 14 bases separated the two germline ends. CDR3 size: 13 residues. CDR3 loop: CSASGSMVDEQFF. The CDR3, as DNA: TGCAGTGCTAGCGGGAGTATGGTAGATGAGCAGTTCTTC.

V gene TRBV29-1 combines with J gene TRBJ2-5; possibly TRBD2 for D (5 bases). V lost 2 bases and J lost 5, with 15 bases in between. CDR1 and CDR2 (germline): SQVTM, ANQGSEA. This CDR3 region has 14 residues. The CDR3: CSVELAAREETQYF. CDR3 bases: TGCAGCGTTGAACTGGCCGCGAGGGAGGAGACCCAGTACTTC.

The chain couples TRBV30 to TRBJ1-1; 7 bases are a match to TRBD1. Germline V gives CDR1 GTSNPN, CDR2 SVGIG (reference sequence). V trimming: 7 bases; J trimming: 1 base; junction bases outside the gene matches: 6. The CDR3 totals 13 residues. CDR3 sequence (DNA): TGTGCCTTGTGGACAGGCAGGAACACTGAAGCTTTCTTT. It codes for CALWTGRNTEAFF.

This clonotype has only a few counts. The chain employs TRBV12-3 or TRBV12-4 and TRBJ2-7; D is unresolved. The CDR3 covers 12 residues. Trimming shortened V by 3 bases and J by 5 bases, and 8 bases separated the two germline ends. Here the CDR3 DNA reads TGTGCCAGCAGTTTTGGTAGGCACGAGCAGTACTTC. Protein product: CASSFGRHEQYF.

This clonotype has a handful of counts. This chain links TRBV6-5 with TRBJ2-7, with 9 positions matching TRBD1. J lost 2 bases, V lost 0 bases, and 2 bases had no gene match. The CDR3 sequence is 15 residues long. Germline loops: CDR1 MNHEY, CDR2 SVGAGI. For the CDR3, the DNA is TGTGCCAGCAGTTACTCCGACAGGGGGACCTACGAGCAGTACTTC. This translates into CASSYSDRGTYEQYF.

This clonotype appeared many times. V and J are TRBV28 and TRBJ2-7; perhaps TRBD1 as D (7 bases). The germline CDR1 and CDR2 sequences are MDHEN and SYDVKM. The V end was cut by 6 bases, the J end by 7 bases, with 19 bases between. The CDR3 totals 14 residues. CDR3 sequence: CASSPTAGQWEQYF. CDR3 in DNA: TGTGCCAGCAGCCCAACCGCGGGACAGTGGGAGCAGTACTTC.

Remarks on this clonotype: It may be a read error: a sequence one base away is much more abundant. The chain joins TRBV4-2 to TRBJ2-3; TRBD2 might be the D (6 bases). The CDR3 totals 18 residues. CDR1 is LGHNA and CDR2 is YNFKEQ in the germline V gene. V gave up 0 bases and J gave up 4 bases, with 20 bases separating them. The CDR3 region is CASSQDSTSWILADTQYF. In DNA, the CDR3 is TGTGCCAGCAGCCAAGATTCCACTAGCTGGATTCTCGCAGATACGCAGTATTTT.

Only a few counts were recorded for this clonotype. The gene calls are TRBV4-1 and TRBJ1-1, with D tentatively TRBD1 (6 bases). Germline CDR1 is MGHRA and CDR2 is YSYEKL. The CDR3 length is 15 residues. Trimming stripped 1 base from V and 5 bases from J, with 14 bases between. The CDR3 loop reads CASSQGQGGGTEAFF. CDR3 DNA sequence: TGCGCCAGCAGCCAAGGGCAGGGAGGGGGGACTGAAGCTTTCTTT.

A note on this clonotype: This is likely a read error, given that the CDR3 carries no conserved phenylalanine or tryptophan at its end. The chain joins TRBV15 to TRBJ2-6; no reliable D call. The V end was cut by 4 bases, the J end by 1 base, with 17 bases between. Germline V gene data show CDR1 as LNHNV and CDR2 as YYDKDF (reference sequence). The CDR3 has 18 amino acids. The DNA for the CDR3 is TGTGCCACCAGCACCCCACCTCCTCGGGTTTCTGGGGCCAACGTCCTGACTTTG. The encoded protein is CATSTPPPRVSGANVLTL.

This clonotype was seen repeatedly, ten times or more. V is TRBV28 and J is TRBJ1-2; D perhaps matches TRBD1 (6 bases). V dropped 10 bases and J dropped 5 bases, with 14 bases sitting between them. The CDR3 length is 12 residues. Germline V gene lookup returns CDR1 MDHEN and CDR2 SYDVKM. The CDR3 sequence is CANYAGAYGYTF. The CDR3 nucleotides are TGTGCCAATTATGCAGGGGCATATGGCTACACCTTC.

Notes on this clonotype: This sequence may be a read error, since a much larger clone differs from it by one base. V is TRBV7-2 and J is TRBJ2-3; 7 nucleotides agree with TRBD2. V shed 0 bases and J 5 bases; nucleotides not matched to a gene: 5. Germline V gene lookup returns CDR1 SGHTA and CDR2 FQGNSA. CDR3 length equals 15 residues. The CDR3 DNA is TGTGCCAGCAGCTTAGCGTCGGGGGGAGGAGATACGCAGTATTTT. Its protein is CASSLASGGGDTQYF.

The rearrangement links TRBV20-1 to TRBJ2-3, with D possibly being TRBD2 (5 bases). V dropped 7 bases and J dropped 4 bases, with 12 bases sitting between them. Germline assignment: CDR1 DFQATT and CDR2 SNEGSKA (reference sequence). CDR3 length: 12 amino acids. CDR3 DNA sequence: TGCAGTGTAATAGCGAACGCAGATACGCAGTATTTT. Translation: CSVIANADTQYF.